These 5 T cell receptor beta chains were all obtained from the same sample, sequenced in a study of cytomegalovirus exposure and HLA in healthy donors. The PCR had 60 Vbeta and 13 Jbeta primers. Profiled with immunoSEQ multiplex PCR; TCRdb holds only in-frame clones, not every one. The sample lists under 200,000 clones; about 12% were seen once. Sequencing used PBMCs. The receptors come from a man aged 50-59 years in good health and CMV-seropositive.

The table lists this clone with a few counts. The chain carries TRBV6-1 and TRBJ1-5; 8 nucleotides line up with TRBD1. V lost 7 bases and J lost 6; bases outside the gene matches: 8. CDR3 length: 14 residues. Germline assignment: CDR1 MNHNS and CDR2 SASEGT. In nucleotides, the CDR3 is TGTGCCAGCACCCTTGACAGGGGCAGTCAGCCCCAGCATTTT. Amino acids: CASTLDRGSQPQHF.

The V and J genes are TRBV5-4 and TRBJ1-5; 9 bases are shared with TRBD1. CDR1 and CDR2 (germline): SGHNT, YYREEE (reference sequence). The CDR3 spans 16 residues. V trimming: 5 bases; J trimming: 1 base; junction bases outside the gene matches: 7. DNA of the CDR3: TGTGCCAGCAGTAATGCCGGGACAGGGAGCAATCAGCCCCAGCATTTT. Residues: CASSNAGTGSNQPQHF.

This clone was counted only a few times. CDR3 in amino acids: CASSRKQQETQYF. CDR3 sequence (DNA): TGTGCCAGTAGTAGGAAACAGCAAGAGACCCAGTACTTC. This chain uses TRBV19 with TRBJ2-5; D uncertain. This CDR3 region has 13 residues. V was cut by 4 bases and J by 2 bases, with 8 bases left in between. Germline loops: CDR1 LNHDA, CDR2 SQIVND (reference sequence).

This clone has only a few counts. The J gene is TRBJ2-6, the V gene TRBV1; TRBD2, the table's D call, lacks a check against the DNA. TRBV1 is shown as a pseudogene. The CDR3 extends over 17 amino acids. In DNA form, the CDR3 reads TGCACCAGCAGCCGGGTAGCGGGGTTCTCTGGGGCCAACGTCCTGACTTTC. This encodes CTSSRVAGFSGANVLTF.

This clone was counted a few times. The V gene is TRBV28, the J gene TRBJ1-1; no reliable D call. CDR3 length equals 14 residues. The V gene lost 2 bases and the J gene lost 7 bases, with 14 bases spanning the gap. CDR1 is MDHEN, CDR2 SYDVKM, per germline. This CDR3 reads CASSLRPPGIEAFF. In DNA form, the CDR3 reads TGTGCCAGCAGTTTACGTCCTCCAGGAATTGAAGCTTTCTTT.